One sample yielded the 18 T cell receptor beta chains listed below, sequenced in a study of cytomegalovirus exposure and HLA in healthy donors. The PCR used 60 Vbeta and 13 Jbeta primers. TCRdb's copy holds only in-frame clones and misses some; the assay was immunoSEQ multiplex PCR. Seen here are around 150,000 clones, 65% to 80% observed once, and the top ten hold around 1.6%. The sequenced sample consisted of PBMCs. The receptors originated from a human donor in good health.

The J gene is TRBJ2-2, the V gene TRBV4-1; 7 bases match TRBD2. The CDR3 runs 17 residues. Unmatched junction bases numbered 8, after V lost 0 bases and J lost 4 bases. Germline CDR1 reads MGHRA; CDR2 reads YSYEKL. As DNA, the CDR3 is TGCGCCAGCAGCCAAGATCGGAATAGCGGGCTCACCGGGGAGCTGTTTTTT. Its protein is CASSQDRNSGLTGELFF.

The chain carries TRBV6-6 and TRBJ2-1; D possibly corresponds to TRBD2 (5 bases). V was clipped by 6 bases and J by 0 bases, with 9 bases between them. Germline assignment: CDR1 MNHNY and CDR2 SVGAGI (reference sequence). The CDR3 totals 14 residues. The CDR3 loop reads CASSDYPSYNEQFF. The CDR3 DNA reads as TGTGCCAGCAGCGACTACCCCTCCTACAATGAGCAGTTCTTC.

This clone has just a few counts. This chain connects TRBV6-1 to TRBJ2-7, with 9 nucleotides matching TRBD1. Germline V lookup: CDR1 MNHNS, CDR2 SASEGT. The CDR3 totals 17 residues. V gave up 4 bases and J gave up 4 bases; unmatched junction bases: 14. CDR3 nucleotides: TGTGCCAGCAGTGGGCGGGGGTCCGGGACAGGGTTTTACGAGCAGTACTTC. This codes for CASSGRGSGTGFYEQYF.

The V call is TRBV5-1, the J call TRBJ2-1; 9 nucleotides align to TRBD2. V was clipped by 4 bases and J by 6 bases; unmatched bases: 2. The CDR3 totals 13 residues. Per the germline V gene, CDR1 is SGHRS and CDR2 is YFSETQ. CDR3: CASSATSGNEQFF. In DNA, the CDR3 is TGCGCCAGCAGCGCGACTAGCGGCAATGAGCAGTTCTTC.

The chain joins TRBV28 to TRBJ1-1; D not resolved. The CDR3 extends over 14 amino acids. Trimming took off 1 base at V and 6 bases at J, with 12 bases between the two ends. The germline V gene encodes CDR1 MDHEN and CDR2 SYDVKM. CDR3 DNA: TGTGCCAGCAGTTTATATTTAGGTGGAGCTGAAGCTTTCTTT. Amino acids: CASSLYLGGAEAFF.

The chain employs TRBV27 and TRBJ2-3; 14 bases align to TRBD2. The CDR3 extends over 18 amino acids. The trim removed 6 bases at V and 1 base at J, leaving 9 bases unmatched. Looked up from germline, CDR1 is MNHEY and CDR2 is SMNVEV (reference sequence). The CDR3 nucleotides read TGTGCCAGCAGCCAAGGACTAGCGGGAGGTTTGGGCACAGATACGCAGTATTTT. Its protein is CASSQGLAGGLGTDTQYF.

The rearrangement links TRBV6-1 to TRBJ2-3; TRBD2 matches at 12 bases. Trimming took 4 bases from V and 4 from J; bases not matched to a gene: 3. Looked up from germline, CDR1 is MNHNS and CDR2 is SASEGT. The CDR3 length is 15 residues. CDR3 loop: CASSVGLAGPDTQYF. In DNA form, the CDR3 reads TGTGCCAGCAGTGTGGGACTAGCGGGTCCAGATACGCAGTATTTT.

Only one count was recorded for this clone. The chain couples TRBV28 to TRBJ2-1; TRBD2 might be the D (6 bases). From germline, CDR1 is MDHEN and CDR2 SYDVKM. The CDR3 has 16 amino acids. Trimming pared 1 base from V and 4 bases from J, leaving 14 bases between. CDR3: CASSLSRSGGYNEQFF. Here the CDR3 DNA reads TGTGCCAGCAGTTTATCGAGGTCCGGAGGGTACAATGAGCAGTTCTTC.

The CDR3 loop reads CASSPRTSGLYEQYF. The CDR3 DNA sequence: TGTGCCAGCAGCCCCAGGACTAGCGGGCTCTACGAGCAGTACTTC. The J gene is TRBJ2-7, the V gene TRBV7-9; 11 positions agree with TRBD2. V was pared by 5 bases and J by 3 bases, with 6 bases of the junction left unmatched. The CDR3 sequence is 15 residues long. Germline values: CDR1 SEHNR, CDR2 FQNEAQ (reference sequence).

V and J are TRBV7-2 and TRBJ2-7; D might be TRBD1 (6 bases). Between the trimmed V and J ends, which lost 5 bases and 3 bases, there was a span of 17 bases. CDR1 is SGHTA and CDR2 is FQGNSA in the germline V gene. CDR3 length equals 15 residues. CDR3 in DNA: TGTGCCAGCAGCCCGGAGCTAGAAGGGGGCTACGAGCAGTACTTC. Protein product: CASSPELEGGYEQYF.

This clone was seen only once. The chain combines TRBV6-1 with TRBJ2-4, with TRBD1 identical over 7 bases. Germline values: CDR1 MNHNS, CDR2 SASEGT. V lost 7 bases to trimming and J lost 5 bases; unmatched junction nucleotides: 8. CDR3 length: 14 residues. This CDR3 reads CASTMTGPENIQYF. Written as DNA, the CDR3 is TGTGCCAGCACCATGACAGGGCCTGAAAACATTCAGTACTTC.

The chain combines TRBV7-9 with TRBJ2-1, with TRBD2 matching over 9 bases. V lost 5 bases to trimming and J lost 6 bases; unmatched junction nucleotides: 5. The germline V gene encodes CDR1 SEHNR and CDR2 FQNEAQ (reference sequence). The CDR3 is 14 residues long. As DNA, the CDR3 is TGTGCCAGCAGCCCGGTAGCGGGAGCCAATGAGCAGTTCTTC. Protein product: CASSPVAGANEQFF.

This clone was detected a few times. The rearrangement uses TRBV11-2 and TRBJ2-1; TRBD2 matches at 10 bases. The CDR3 contains 19 residues. The germline gives CDR1 SGHAT, CDR2 FQNNGV. V was pared by 0 bases and J by 6 bases, with 14 bases of the junction left unmatched. The CDR3 is CASSLDPGAGGPRINEQFF. The CDR3 bases are TGTGCCAGCAGCTTAGATCCGGGAGCGGGAGGGCCGCGAATCAATGAGCAGTTCTTC.

This rearrangement joins TRBV6-1 to TRBJ2-1, with TRBD2 matching over 12 bases. The CDR3 runs to 18 residues. Germline V lookup: CDR1 MNHNS, CDR2 SASEGT. With 0 bases clipped from V and 5 bases from J, the junction kept 8 bases outside the gene matches. CDR3 DNA sequence: TGTGCCAGCAGTGAAGCGCCTCAACTAGCGGGGGGCCACAATGAGCAGTTCTTC. This sequence encodes CASSEAPQLAGGHNEQFF.

V gene TRBV14 combines with J gene TRBJ1-2; D is unresolved. V lost 4 bases, J lost 4 bases, and 10 bases lay in between. The CDR3 totals 13 residues. CDR1 is SGHDN and CDR2 is FVKESK in the germline V gene. CDR3 in DNA: TGTGCCAGCAGCCCCCACAGTACCTATGGCTACACCTTC. This translates into CASSPHSTYGYTF.

This sequence joins TRBV7-9 and TRBJ2-1; possibly TRBD2 for D (5 bases). The germline CDR1 and CDR2 sequences are SEHNR and FQNEAQ (reference sequence). V was cut by 5 bases and J by 8 bases, with 16 bases left in between. CDR3 length: 14 amino acids. For the CDR3, the DNA is TGTGCCAGCAGCATTGGGGTGACTAACGATGAGCAGTTCTTC. Protein: CASSIGVTNDEQFF.

The rearrangement joins TRBV5-6 to TRBJ2-5; 7 bases map to TRBD1. CDR3 length: 13 amino acids. Germline CDR1 and CDR2: SGHDT and YYEEEE. The trim removed 6 bases at V and 5 bases at J, leaving 7 bases unmatched. The CDR3 is CASTRGGGETQYF. The CDR3 nucleotides are TGTGCCAGCACCCGAGGGGGCGGGGAGACCCAGTACTTC.

In its sample, this clone was seen a few times. The chain joins TRBV28 to TRBJ2-1; 10 nucleotides match TRBD2. The CDR3 is 16 residues long. From germline, CDR1 is MDHEN and CDR2 SYDVKM. With 3 bases clipped from V and 8 bases from J, the junction kept 10 bases outside the gene matches. CDR3 amino acids: CASSFPGLAETDEQFF. The CDR3 nucleotides are TGTGCCAGCAGTTTCCCCGGACTAGCGGAAACTGATGAGCAGTTCTTC.